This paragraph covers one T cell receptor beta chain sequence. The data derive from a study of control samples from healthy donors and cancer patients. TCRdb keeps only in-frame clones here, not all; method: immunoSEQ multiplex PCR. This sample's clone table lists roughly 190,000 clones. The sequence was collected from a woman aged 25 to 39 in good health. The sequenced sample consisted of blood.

In DNA form, the CDR3 reads TGTGCCATCAGTGAGCGGGGGCATGGCTACACCTTC. This sequence encodes CAISERGHGYTF. The chain recombines TRBV10-3 with TRBJ1-2; a weak D match, TRBD1 (6 bases). The CDR3 is 12 amino acids. V lost 2 bases to trimming and J lost 6 bases, with 7 bases between them. CDR1 is ENHRY, CDR2 SYGVKD, per germline.